These T cell receptor beta chains were read from a single sample in a study of T cells in narcolepsy. Profiled with immunoSEQ multiplex PCR; TCRdb holds only in-frame clones, not every one. The profile shows around 34,000 clones, 79% of them singletons. The sequenced sample was memory (CD45RA-) CD4+ T cells from blood. The receptors here all came from a human donor in good health. Each CDR3 is given with its conserved first and last residue.

v_call cdr3_aa
TRBV27 CASRGQGWEDTEAFF
TRBV19 CASSKTLLAGELQETQYF
TRBV30 CAWSVLGGQGPTEAFF
TRBV10-3 CAISDSGGGESNTIYF
TRBV5-5 CASSLGTLGANVLTF
TRBV14 CASSQSRAIHTGELFF
TRBV7-6 CASSLGQGREQYF
TRBV5-1 CASSWGTTGMNTEAFF
TRBV27 CASSLVGGSQPQHF
TRBV5-1 CASSLAGGWENIQYF
TRBV15 CATSSPSRTTSTGELFF
TRBV14 CASSRREHYEQYF
TRBV7-9 CASSLGSGVYEQYF
TRBV7-9 CASSVAGGAMRTGELFF
TRBV10-2 CASSVTRGNTGELFF
TRBV6-1 CASSAPTGTLYGYTF
TRBV27 CASSPRFRLAGSNEQFF
TRBV7-2 CASSLAGSPGETQYF
TRBV6-1 CASNLDRRDEKLFF
TRBV29-1 CSAGTDSTDTQYF
TRBV6-6 CATVLRKTQYF
TRBV5-1 CASSRGQDTDTQYF
TRBV5-1 CASQTYLGGPDTQYF
TRBV11-3 CASTPGGRGAEAFF
TRBV2 CASRRGQGLNTEAFF
TRBV11-2 CASSSGTPNEQFF
TRBV20-1 CSVGADYGYTF
TRBV5-1 CASSTTGGARNTEAFF
TRBV7-9 CASSLRQGINEAFF
TRBV5-5 CASSIWGGSNQPQHF
TRBV7-6 CASSLTGTNEKLFF
TRBV27 CASSTRGDNEQFF
TRBV5-1 CASSLTDYEQYF
TRBV7-8 CASSDLSRRTNTEAFF
TRBV10-1 CASSRDPKSNIQYF
TRBV5-1 CASSADRENSPLHF
TRBV6-5 CASSYQRSSTDTQYF
TRBV11-3 CASSLRVTDTQYF
TRBV30 CAWSVGTVEAFF
TRBV6-6 CASSYSVGEKLFF
TRBV4-1 CASSHSRDPRSNEQYF
TRBV2 CASKRMTGGSTDTQYF
TRBV7-9 CASSLTSRNEQFF
TRBV28 CASSLGGLAIAYEQYF
TRBV5-5 CASSLASGDYEQYF
TRBV2 CASSNQGARGGYTF
TRBV5-8 CASSLEAGPSEAFF
TRBV4-1 CASSQAPSRQETQYF
TRBV19 CASSPRLGPQETQYF
TRBV6-1 CASSEVGRVGPQHF
TRBV4-1 CASSQDVGQIYGYTF
TRBV9 CASSVDGTYQETQYF
TRBV20-1 CSGRGETQYF
TRBV6-6 CASSAIYDRAEQYF